The rows below give T cell receptor beta chains drawn from one sample of a study of T cell responses to AZD1222 COVID-19 vaccine. The assay was immunoSEQ multiplex PCR, and TCRdb's table has in-frame clones only and misses some. The sample consists of about 110,000 clones, about 90% of them appearing once. Sequencing was performed on peripheral blood, taken on day 0 of AZD1222 vaccination. The receptors originated from an adult in good health. Each CDR3 is given with its conserved first and last residue. D genes are given only for firm matches.

j_call,v_call,d_call,cdr3_aa
TRBJ2-2,TRBV7-3,.,CASSPRGTGELFF
TRBJ2-7,TRBV3-1/TRBV3-2,.,CASSQDGTRLYEQYF
TRBJ2-7,TRBV7-6,TRBD1,CASSPSSGTGSEQYF
TRBJ2-7,TRBV11-2,.,CASSLAVGSYEQYF
TRBJ1-2,TRBV6-5,.,CASSYSWDRVYGYTF
TRBJ1-2,TRBV7-9,TRBD1,CAASSTGQGYGYTF
TRBJ2-7,TRBV28,TRBD2,CASSSSGLSSYEQYF
TRBJ2-5,TRBV5-5,.,CASSFSWVETQYF
TRBJ1-6,TRBV10-3,TRBD1,CAIRGDSENSPLHF
TRBJ1-1,TRBV29-1,.,CSVGGITNTEAFF
TRBJ2-1,TRBV6-6,TRBD2,CASRLAGSYNEQFF
TRBJ2-7,TRBV3-1/TRBV3-2,.,CASSRPQRSYEQYF
TRBJ1-1,TRBV15,.,CATSKTRGSNTEAFF
TRBJ1-2,TRBV5-4,TRBD1,CASSRDRALSKGGYTF
TRBJ1-3,TRBV11-2,TRBD1,CASGQGTGNTIYF
TRBJ2-7,TRBV27,.,CASSTGYEQYF
TRBJ1-5,TRBV2,.,CASSEAEFGGSQPQHF
TRBJ1-4,TRBV15,.,CATSRLRHQRREKLFF
TRBJ2-7,TRBV24-1,.,CATSDPGPPYEQYF
TRBJ1-2,TRBV28,.,CASSLPDNSGYGYTF
TRBJ2-7,TRBV10-2,.,CASSGNNEQYF
TRBJ2-7,TRBV29-1,.,CSVGDRGVQGSVYEQYF
TRBJ2-7,TRBV5-8,TRBD1,CASSLLGTGSYEQYF
TRBJ2-1,TRBV14,.,CASSQDYNEQFF
TRBJ1-4,TRBV21-1,.,CASSKYSDRQVEKLFF
TRBJ1-3,TRBV18,.,CASSFSRGTGNTIYF
TRBJ1-2,TRBV6-5,.,CASSYSTGGDYGYTF
TRBJ2-1,TRBV27,TRBD1,CASRRSRDRVNEQFF
TRBJ2-7,TRBV11-1,.,CASSYGLSSYEQYF
TRBJ2-2,TRBV30,.,CAWSSQPGELFF
TRBJ1-6,TRBV7-9,.,CASSFLNVGHSSYNSPLHF
TRBJ1-2,TRBV4-1,.,CASSQDPGRGTTYGYTF
TRBJ1-2,TRBV27,TRBD1,CASSLKGQGGYGYTF
TRBJ1-1,TRBV5-1,.,CASSLRQANTEAFF
TRBJ2-7,TRBV6-1,.,CASSEPGITSYEQYF
TRBJ2-7,TRBV7-9,TRBD1,CASSLATGTGYVVLYF
TRBJ1-5,TRBV27,.,CASSLSGTNQPQHF
TRBJ2-3,TRBV4-1,.,CASSQTPGDRVSDTQYF
TRBJ1-2,TRBV29-1,.,CSVPSTDYGYTF
TRBJ1-6,TRBV27,.,CASSLPWGTNSPLHF
TRBJ2-2,TRBV7-9,.,CASSLEGVGELFF
TRBJ1-2,TRBV28,.,CASIGETNYGYTF
TRBJ2-6,TRBV28,.,CASTGSRSGANVLTF
TRBJ1-1,TRBV28,TRBD1,CASSSSDRGAEAFF
TRBJ2-7,TRBV11-2,.,CASSTGQPPSYEQYF
TRBJ1-1,TRBV20-1,.,CSSPGAFF
TRBJ2-2,TRBV5-4,.,CASSLDRDRELFF
TRBJ1-2,TRBV18,.,CASSPADNNYGYTF
TRBJ2-7,TRBV9,TRBD1,CASSQGQGRLYEQYF
TRBJ1-4,TRBV5-4,.,CASSLGGATNEKLFF
TRBJ1-3,TRBV7-9,.,CASSPRGVGNTIYF
TRBJ1-2,TRBV29-1,TRBD1,CSVERDSYGYTF
TRBJ1-4,TRBV11-2,.,CASSLGESRANEKLFF
TRBJ1-3,TRBV7-9,TRBD1,CASSKRDRASGNTIYF
TRBJ1-6,TRBV25-1,.,CASSYRTGWNSPLHF